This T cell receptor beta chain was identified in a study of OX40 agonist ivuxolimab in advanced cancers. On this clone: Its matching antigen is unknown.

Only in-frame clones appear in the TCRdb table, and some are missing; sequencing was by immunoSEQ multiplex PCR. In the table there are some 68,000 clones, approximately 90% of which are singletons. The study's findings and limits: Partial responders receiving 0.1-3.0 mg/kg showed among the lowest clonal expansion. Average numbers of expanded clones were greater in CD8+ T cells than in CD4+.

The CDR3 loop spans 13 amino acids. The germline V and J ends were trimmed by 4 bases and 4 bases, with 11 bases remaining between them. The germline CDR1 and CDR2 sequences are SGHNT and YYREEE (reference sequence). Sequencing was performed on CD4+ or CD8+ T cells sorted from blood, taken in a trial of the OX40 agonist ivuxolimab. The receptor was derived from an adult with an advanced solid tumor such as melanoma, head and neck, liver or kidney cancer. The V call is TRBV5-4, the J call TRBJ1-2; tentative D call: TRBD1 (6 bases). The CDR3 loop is CASSIRQVYGYTF. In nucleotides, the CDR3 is TGTGCCAGCAGCATAAGACAGGTCTATGGCTACACCTTC.